The rows below give T cell receptor beta chains drawn from one sample of a study of blood T cells in healthy people across ages. TCRdb reprocessed the 5' RACE reads with MiXCR, giving one entry per CDR3 protein. The sample comprises fewer than 700,000 distinct CDR3 sequences, roughly 48% of which are singletons, and just under 25% rests with the top ten. Sequencing was performed on blood. Receptor source: an elderly man in good health. Each CDR3 is given with its conserved first and last residue. Each record gives: CDR3 DNA, CDR3 protein, D gene, clone size, J gene, V gene. A D gene is named only where the DNA matches it firmly. For some rows the clone size is stated as once, few or many, or as a class when expanded; others skip it.

TGTGCCAGCAGTTTTATGGGGGATACGCAGTATTTT CASSFMGDTQYF . few TRBJ2-3 TRBV2
TGTGCCACCAGTGATGGCGGTGGCGGGGGGCAGTATTTT CATSDGGGGGQYF TRBD2 . TRBJ2-3 TRBV10-3
TGTGCCAGCAGCTTAGCTTCGGGACAGGGTTGGCACAATGAGCAGTACTTC CASSLASGQGWHNEQYF TRBD1 . TRBJ2-7 TRBV7-2
TGTGCCATCAGGGGGGATGAGGGCCCGATTAACTATGACTACACCTTC CAIRGDEGPINYDYTF . . TRBJ1-2 TRBV10-3
TGTGCCAGCAGTGATGTGGCTACCCTACGGGGGACCCAGTACTTC CASSDVATLRGTQYF . . TRBJ2-5 TRBV2
TGTGCCAGCAGCGATTATGGACTAGCGGGAGGAAGGACAGATACGCAGTATTTT CASSDYGLAGGRTDTQYF TRBD2 . TRBJ2-3 TRBV7-2
TGTGCCAGCAGCTCGTGGCAGGGTGAGCAGTTCTTC CASSSWQGEQFF . . TRBJ2-1 TRBV7-2
TGTGCCAGCAGTTATATGCAAGAGACCCAGTACTTC CASSYMQETQYF . . TRBJ2-5 TRBV6-2/TRBV6-3
TGTGCCAGCAGCCCACCGGGACTTCATAACTATGGCTACACCTTC CASSPPGLHNYGYTF . few TRBJ1-2 TRBV7-9
TGTGCCAGCAGTTATGCCCGGGCTAACACCGGGGAGCTGTTTTTT CASSYARANTGELFF . few TRBJ2-2 TRBV6-2/TRBV6-3
TGCAGTGCAGCAGGGTTCCCCTCAGAGACCCAGTACTTC CSAAGFPSETQYF . . TRBJ2-5 TRBV20-1
TGCAGTACCCATGGGACAGGGGGAGGCGAGCAGTACTTC CSTHGTGGGEQYF TRBD1 . TRBJ2-7 TRBV20-1
TGTGCCAGCAGCGCGCGTAGCGGTAATGAGCAGTTCTTC CASSARSGNEQFF . . TRBJ2-1 TRBV7-2
TGTGCCACCCGGGACGGGGTCGGGAATGGCTACACCTTC CATRDGVGNGYTF . . TRBJ1-2 TRBV12-3/TRBV12-4
TGCAGCGTTCAAAACGGACTAGGAACTCAAGAGACCCAGTACTTC CSVQNGLGTQETQYF TRBD2 . TRBJ2-5 TRBV29-1
TGCAATGGGTGGTATCGCGAGCAGTACTTC CNGWYREQYF . . TRBJ2-7 TRBV29-1
TGTGCCAGCAGCTCTTTAGCGGGGGAGCAGTACTTC CASSSLAGEQYF TRBD2 . TRBJ2-7 TRBV7-3
TGCAGTGCTTACACGGTCGGCTATGGCTACACCTTC CSAYTVGYGYTF . . TRBJ1-2 TRBV20-1
TGTGCCAGCAGCTCCCGACAAGTCTACAATGAGCGGTTCTTC CASSSRQVYNERFF . . TRBJ2-1 TRBV7-2
TGTGCCAGCAGCCCTTGGGGCAGCGGCTCCTACGAGCAGTACTTC CASSPWGSGSYEQYF . . TRBJ2-7 TRBV6-2/TRBV6-3
TGCGCCAGCAGCCTCAGGGGGCTCCAAGAGACCCAGTACTTC CASSLRGLQETQYF TRBD1 . TRBJ2-5 TRBV4-1
TGTGCCAGCAGCTTGGCGGGCGACACCACAGATACGCAGTATTTT CASSLAGDTTDTQYF . few TRBJ2-3 TRBV7-2
TGCGCCAGCAGTTATTGGGGGAGGGATGAGCAGTTCTTC CASSYWGRDEQFF TRBD2 . TRBJ2-1 TRBV6-6
TGCAGTGCTACACAGGGATACAATCAGCCCCAGCATTTT CSATQGYNQPQHF . . TRBJ1-5 TRBV20-1
TGTGCCAGCAGCTTAAGTCCCGGGACAGCCAATGAGCAGTTCTTC CASSLSPGTANEQFF TRBD1 many TRBJ2-1 TRBV7-9
TGTGCCAGCAGTGGTAGCGGGGGCTCCTACAATGAGCAGTTCTTC CASSGSGGSYNEQFF TRBD2 few TRBJ2-1 TRBV28
TGTGCCATCAGCCCCGGGACTGCCTGGGAGACCCAGTACTTC CAISPGTAWETQYF . . TRBJ2-5 TRBV10-3
TGTGCCAGCAGTGACCCGAATGGTCAGCCCCAGCATTTT CASSDPNGQPQHF . many TRBJ1-5 TRBV6-6
TGCAGCGCTAGCGTAGCACGCACAGATACGCAGTATTTT CSASVARTDTQYF . few TRBJ2-3 TRBV20-1